This TCR beta chain was observed in a study of shared clonotypes between healthy human individuals. Sequenced by immunoSEQ multiplex PCR; TCRdb stores in-frame clones only, minus some. The repertoire includes around 2,000,000 clones, 90% to 95% of them detected once, and 0.1% to 0.15% sits in the top ten. J gave up 4 bases and V 5 bases, and 3 bases lay outside the gene matches. The CDR3 totals 14 residues. The germline V gene has CDR1 SGHTA and CDR2 FQGNSA. Note on this clone: This sample also contains other DNA sequences that code for the same CDR3.

This TCR came from a man in his late teens or twenties in good health. The sequencing input was naive CD4+ T cells sorted from blood. Stated subset: CD45RA+ positively selected. The V and J genes are TRBV7-2 and TRBJ2-5, with 11 nucleotides matching TRBD2. CDR3 DNA: TGTGCCAGCAGCCTCGGGACTAGCGGAGAGACCCAGTACTTC. Its protein product is CASSLGTSGETQYF.